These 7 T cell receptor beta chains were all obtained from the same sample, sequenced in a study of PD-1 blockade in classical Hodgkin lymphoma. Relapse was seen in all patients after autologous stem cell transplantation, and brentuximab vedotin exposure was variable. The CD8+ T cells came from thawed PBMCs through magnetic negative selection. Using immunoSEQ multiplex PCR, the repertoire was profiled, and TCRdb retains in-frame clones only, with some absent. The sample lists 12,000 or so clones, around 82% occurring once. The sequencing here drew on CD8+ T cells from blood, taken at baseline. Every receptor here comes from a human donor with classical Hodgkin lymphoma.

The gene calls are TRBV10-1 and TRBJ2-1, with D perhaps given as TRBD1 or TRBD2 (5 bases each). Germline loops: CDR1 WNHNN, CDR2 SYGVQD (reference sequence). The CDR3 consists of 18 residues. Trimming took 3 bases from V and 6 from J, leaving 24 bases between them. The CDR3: CASSDSDSGPRRINEQFF. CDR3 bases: TGCGCCAGCAGTGACTCCGACAGCGGACCCCGCAGGATCAATGAGCAGTTCTTC.

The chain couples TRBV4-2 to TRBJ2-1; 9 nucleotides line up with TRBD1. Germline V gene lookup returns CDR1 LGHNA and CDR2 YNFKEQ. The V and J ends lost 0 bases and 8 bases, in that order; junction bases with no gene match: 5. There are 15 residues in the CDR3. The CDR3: CASSQEGQGYDEQFF. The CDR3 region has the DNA TGTGCCAGCAGCCAAGAGGGACAGGGATACGATGAGCAGTTCTTC.

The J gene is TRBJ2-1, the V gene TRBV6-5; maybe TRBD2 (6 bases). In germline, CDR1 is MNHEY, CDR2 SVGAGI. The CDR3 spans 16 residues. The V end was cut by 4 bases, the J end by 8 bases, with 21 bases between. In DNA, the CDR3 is TGTGCCAGCAGTTTCGACCTAGACGGGAGTGTATATGAGCAGTTCTTC. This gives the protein CASSFDLDGSVYEQFF.

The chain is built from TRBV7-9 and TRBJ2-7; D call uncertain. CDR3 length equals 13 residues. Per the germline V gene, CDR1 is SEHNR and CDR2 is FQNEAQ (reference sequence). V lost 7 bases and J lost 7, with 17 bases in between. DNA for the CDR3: TGTGCCAGCACATTGTCCCCGAACGAAGAGCAGTACTTC. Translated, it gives CASTLSPNEEQYF.

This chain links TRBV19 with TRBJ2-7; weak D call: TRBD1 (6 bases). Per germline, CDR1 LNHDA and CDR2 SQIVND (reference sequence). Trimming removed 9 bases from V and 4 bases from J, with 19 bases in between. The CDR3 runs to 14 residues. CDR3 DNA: TGTGCCAGCTCCGTGGGGGCGGGTGGATACGAGCAGTACTTC. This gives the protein CASSVGAGGYEQYF. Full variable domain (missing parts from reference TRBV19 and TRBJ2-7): DGGITQSPKYLFRKEGQNVTLSCEQNLNHDAMYWYRQDPGQGLRLIYYSQIVNDFQKGDIAEGYSVSREKKESFPLTVTSAQKNPTAFYLCASSVGAGGYEQYFGPGTRLTVT.

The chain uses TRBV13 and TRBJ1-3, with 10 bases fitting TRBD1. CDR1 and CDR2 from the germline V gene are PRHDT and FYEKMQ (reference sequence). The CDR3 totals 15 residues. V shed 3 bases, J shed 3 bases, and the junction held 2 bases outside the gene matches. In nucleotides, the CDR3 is TGTGCCAGCAGCTTTGGGACAGGGGATGGAAACACCATATATTTT. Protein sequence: CASSFGTGDGNTIYF.

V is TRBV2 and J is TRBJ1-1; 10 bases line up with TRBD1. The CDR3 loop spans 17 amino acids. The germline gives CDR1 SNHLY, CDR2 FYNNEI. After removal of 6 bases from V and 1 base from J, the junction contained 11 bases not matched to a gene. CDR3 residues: CASSLWTGGPSNTEAFF. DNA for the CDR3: TGTGCCAGCAGCCTTTGGACAGGGGGGCCGTCGAACACTGAAGCTTTCTTT.